A single sample gave rise to the 29 T cell receptor beta chains below, sequenced in a study of blood T cell repertoires in COVID-19. Sequencing was performed with immunoSEQ multiplex PCR; in TCRdb, only in-frame clones are kept and a portion is missing. Of some 47,000 clones in the sample, 75% to 95% were seen once. The sequenced material came from peripheral blood. The source of these receptors is a man in his 70s with acute or convalescent COVID-19.

The chain combines TRBV7-8 with TRBJ2-2; tentative D call: TRBD1 (5 bases). The CDR3 has 14 amino acids. Trimming removed 5 bases at V and 1 base at J, with 8 bases between. CDR1 is SGHVS and CDR2 is FQNEAQ in the germline V gene. The CDR3 protein is CASSDQGNTGELFF. The DNA of the CDR3 is TGTGCCAGCAGCGACCAGGGGAACACCGGGGAGCTGTTTTTT. Full variable domain (outside the CDR3, taken from reference TRBV7-8 and TRBJ2-2): GAGVSQSPRYKVAKRGQDVALRCDPISGHVSLFWYQQALGQGPEFLTYFQNEAQLDKSGLPSDRFFAERPEGSVSTLKIQRTQQEDSAVYLCASSDQGNTGELFFGEGSRLTVL.

The chain recombines TRBV19 with TRBJ1-6; TRBD1 aligns across 7 bases. From germline, CDR1 is LNHDA and CDR2 SQIVND (reference sequence). V lost 6 bases to trimming and J lost 10 bases; unmatched junction nucleotides: 9. This CDR3 has 14 residues. The DNA of the CDR3 is TGTGCCAGTAGCTGGGACAGTTTTGGATCACCCCTCCACTTT. This sequence encodes CASSWDSFGSPLHF. Combining the CDR3 with reference TRBV19 and TRBJ1-6 gives the whole variable domain DGGITQSPKYLFRKEGQNVTLSCEQNLNHDAMYWYRQDPGQGLRLIYYSQIVNDFQKGDIAEGYSVSREKKESFPLTVTSAQKNPTAFYLCASSWDSFGSPLHFGNGTRLTVT.

Only a few counts were recorded for this clone. The chain couples TRBV4-2 to TRBJ2-1; 7 nucleotides align to TRBD2. The V segment lost 4 bases and the J segment 1 base; nucleotides outside the gene matches: 7. Germline V gives CDR1 LGHNA, CDR2 YNFKEQ. CDR3 length: 16 residues. The CDR3 nucleotides are TGTGCCAGCAGCCTCGGACCCGGGGGGTCCTACAATGAGCAGTTCTTC. It yields the protein CASSLGPGGSYNEQFF.

The V gene is TRBV5-1, the J gene TRBJ1-1, with D tentatively TRBD1 (6 bases). CDR1 SGHRS and CDR2 YFSETQ come from the germline V gene. Trimming cost V 7 bases and J 11 bases, with 21 bases left between them. This CDR3 is 13 amino acids long. CDR3 sequence reads: CASSGASELGAFF. The CDR3 DNA is TGCGCCAGCTCAGGGGCCTCCGAGTTGGGTGCTTTCTTT.

The V call is TRBV6-2 or TRBV6-3, the J call TRBJ2-2; D gene ambiguous. V lost 4 bases, J lost 9 bases, and 12 bases lay in between. The CDR3 runs 13 residues. Germline V gene sequence: CDR1 MNHEY, CDR2 SVGEGT. The CDR3 region is CASSSGNHRELFF. CDR3 nucleotides: TGTGCCAGCAGTTCTGGCAACCACCGGGAGCTGTTTTTT.

This sequence joins TRBV19 and TRBJ1-4; a weak D match, TRBD1 (6 bases). Germline-derived CDR1 and CDR2 are LNHDA and SQIVND (reference sequence). Trimming left V 3 bases short and J 4 bases short, with 15 bases between. There are 16 residues in the CDR3. DNA for the CDR3: TGTGCCAGTAGTATCATCGCAGGGGCCGGTAATGAAAAACTGTTTTTT. Amino acid sequence: CASSIIAGAGNEKLFF.

The CDR3 protein is CASSRGADTQYF. The CDR3 region has the DNA TGTGCCAGCAGCCGGGGGGCAGATACGCAGTATTTT. The V gene is TRBV11-3, the J gene TRBJ2-3; 7 bases are a match to TRBD2. The junction had 0 bases not matched to a gene; V was cut back by 5 bases and J by 4 bases. There are 12 residues in the CDR3. Per the germline V gene, CDR1 is SGHNT and CDR2 is YENEEA.

The chain combines TRBV5-1 with TRBJ1-2; tentatively, D is TRBD1 (5 bases). V was cut by 2 bases and J by 6 bases, with 11 bases left in between. Germline-derived CDR1 and CDR2 are SGHRS and YFSETQ. The CDR3 sequence is 13 residues long. CDR3 sequence: CASSFQGLDGYTF. CDR3 bases: TGCGCCAGCAGCTTTCAGGGACTGGATGGCTACACCTTC.

The chain carries TRBV5-8 and TRBJ1-5; no reliable D call. The germline V gene encodes CDR1 SGHTS and CDR2 YDEGEE. The CDR3 length is 14 residues. V was pared by 3 bases and J by 2 bases, with 9 bases between. The CDR3 spells CASSSDYGNQPQHF. CDR3 sequence (DNA): TGTGCCAGCAGCTCGGACTACGGCAATCAGCCCCAGCATTTT.

V usage is TRBV6-5 and J usage is TRBJ2-1; a possible D gene is TRBD2 (6 bases). CDR3 length: 14 residues. Per the germline V gene, CDR1 is MNHEY and CDR2 is SVGAGI. Trimming took 5 bases from V and 0 from J, leaving 8 bases between them. The CDR3 region has the DNA TGTGCCAGCAGTCCGGGGGTCTCCTACAATGAGCAGTTCTTC. This gives the protein CASSPGVSYNEQFF.

The chain couples TRBV12-5 to TRBJ1-1, with a possible D match to TRBD1 (6 bases). Germline CDR1 LGHNT, CDR2 FRNRAP. This CDR3 region has 16 residues. The V end was cut by 0 bases, the J end by 4 bases, with 15 bases between. This CDR3 reads CASGLVPQGWGTEAFF. The DNA of the CDR3 is TGTGCTAGTGGTTTGGTACCACAGGGCTGGGGCACTGAAGCTTTCTTT.

V usage is TRBV29-1 and J usage is TRBJ1-3; 8 positions match TRBD1. CDR1 and CDR2 (germline): SQVTM, ANQGSEA. Unmatched junction bases numbered 9, after V lost 2 bases and J lost 0 bases. This CDR3 has 17 amino acids. The CDR3 reads CSVETLGQGRSGNTIYF. The CDR3 region has the DNA TGCAGCGTTGAAACACTCGGACAGGGACGCTCTGGAAACACCATATATTTT.

This clone was counted a few times. This chain connects TRBV7-2 to TRBJ1-2; 9 bases are a match to TRBD1. CDR1 and CDR2 (germline): SGHTA, FQGNSA. This CDR3 region has 13 residues. V was pared by 1 base and J by 8 bases, with 2 bases of the junction left unmatched. DNA of the CDR3: TGTGCCAGCAGCTTAGGGACAGGGGAGGGCTACACCTTC. Protein: CASSLGTGEGYTF.

The chain couples TRBV5-4 to TRBJ2-1, with 9 nucleotides matching TRBD2. The CDR3 is made up of 15 amino acids. V lost 4 bases, J lost 7 bases, and 9 bases stayed unmatched. Germline lookup yields CDR1 SGHNT and CDR2 YYREEE (reference sequence). This chain's CDR3 is CASSAGGTSRNEQFF. The CDR3 coding sequence is TGTGCCAGCAGCGCCGGGGGGACTAGCAGGAATGAGCAGTTCTTC.

V and J are TRBV7-8 and TRBJ2-3; D perhaps matches TRBD1 (6 bases). CDR1 is SGHVS and CDR2 is FQNEAQ in the germline V gene. Deletions cut 8 bases from V and 8 bases from J, with 26 bases between. The CDR3 covers 16 residues. CDR3 region: CASLPNRDTPMGTQYF. The CDR3 DNA follows: TGTGCCAGCCTACCAAATCGGGACACCCCGATGGGTACGCAGTATTTT.

The V gene is TRBV7-9, the J gene TRBJ1-5; the D gene is possibly TRBD1 (5 bases). Germline V gene data show CDR1 as SEHNR and CDR2 as FQNEAQ (reference sequence). V shed 5 bases and J shed 2 bases, with 16 bases lying between them. The length of the CDR3 is 16 residues. CDR3 in DNA: TGTGCCAGCAGCAGTGGGACTCCTGGGGGCAATCAGCCCCAGCATTTT. Protein product: CASSSGTPGGNQPQHF. The entire variable domain, with the rest obtained from reference TRBV7-9 and TRBJ1-5, is as follows: DTGVSQNPRHKITKRGQNVTFRCDPISEHNRLYWYRQTLGQGPEFLTYFQNEAQLEKSRLLSDRFSAERPKGSFSTLEIQRTEQGDSAMYLCASSSGTPGGNQPQHFGDGTRLSIL.

This chain connects TRBV11-1 to TRBJ1-2; possible D gene TRBD1, 5 bases. The germline CDR1 and CDR2 sequences are SGHAT and FQDESV (reference sequence). The CDR3 contains 14 residues. V was trimmed by 5 bases and J by 3 bases, leaving 13 bases between them. The CDR3 nucleotides read TGTGCCAGCAGCCAGGGAATGGGTTACTATGGCTACACCTTC. Translation gives CASSQGMGYYGYTF. Based on the CDR3 plus reference TRBV11-1 and TRBJ1-2, the full variable domain is EAEVAQSPRYKITEKSQAVAFWCDPISGHATLYWYRQILGQGPELLVQFQDESVVDDSQLPKDRFSAERLKGVDSTLKIQPAELGDSAMYLCASSQGMGYYGYTFGSGTRLTVV.

This chain uses TRBV6-5 with TRBJ2-5; no clear D. The V gene's germline CDR1 is MNHEY and CDR2 SVGAGI. V shed 0 bases and J shed 5 bases, with 10 bases lying between them. The CDR3 length is 14 residues. CDR3 nucleotide sequence: TGTGCCAGCAGTTACTCGGCCCAGAGGGAGACCCAGTACTTC. Its translation is CASSYSAQRETQYF.

The J gene is TRBJ1-2, the V gene TRBV5-8, with a tentative D call TRBD1 (5 bases). V was cut by 3 bases and J by 4 bases, with 10 bases left in between. This CDR3 region has 13 residues. Per the germline V gene, CDR1 is SGHTS and CDR2 is YDEGEE. The CDR3 sequence: CASSYPGIYGYTF. Here the CDR3 DNA reads TGTGCCAGCAGCTATCCAGGGATCTATGGCTACACCTTC.

The chain has TRBV7-9 and TRBJ2-7; 8 bases align to TRBD1. Unmatched junction bases numbered 4, after V lost 4 bases and J lost 5 bases. Germline CDR1 SEHNR, CDR2 FQNEAQ (reference sequence). The CDR3 is 13 amino acids. As DNA, the CDR3 is TGTGCCAGCAGCTGGACAGGGTCCCACGAGCAGTACTTC. Translated: CASSWTGSHEQYF.

J is TRBJ1-6 and V is TRBV6-2 or TRBV6-3; the D is unclear. The CDR3 length is 16 residues. The germline CDR1 and CDR2 sequences are MNHEY and SVGEGT. Deletions cut 5 bases from V and 0 bases from J, with 11 bases between. The CDR3 DNA reads as TGTGCCAGCAGTCGTTATGGGAGCTCCTATAATTCACCCCTCCACTTT. Protein product: CASSRYGSSYNSPLHF.

This clone is deemed medium-sized. The V gene is TRBV7-9, the J gene TRBJ1-5; possibly TRBD1 for D (5 bases). Germline V gives CDR1 SEHNR, CDR2 FQNEAQ (reference sequence). The V gene lost 0 bases and the J gene lost 7 bases, with 16 bases spanning the gap. CDR3 length equals 16 residues. The CDR3 DNA follows: TGTGCCAGCAGCTTAGCCTGGGGTGGCAGGGCACAGCCCCAGCATTTT. Encoded protein: CASSLAWGGRAQPQHF.

V is TRBV7-9 and J is TRBJ1-2; possibly TRBD1 for D (6 bases). CDR1 SEHNR and CDR2 FQNEAQ come from the germline V gene (reference sequence). V gave up 1 base and J gave up 8 bases, with 11 bases separating them. The CDR3 is made up of 13 amino acids. CDR3 protein: CASSLEATGGYTF. In DNA form, the CDR3 reads TGTGCCAGCAGCTTAGAAGCGACAGGCGGCTACACCTTC. The variable domain in full, with the rest retrieved from reference TRBV7-9 and TRBJ1-2, is DTGVSQNPRHKITKRGQNVTFRCDPISEHNRLYWYRQTLGQGPEFLTYFQNEAQLEKSRLLSDRFSAERPKGSFSTLEIQRTEQGDSAMYLCASSLEATGGYTFGSGTRLTVV.

This chain connects TRBV2 to TRBJ2-7, with 9 bases matching TRBD1. The length of the CDR3 is 12 residues. The germline CDR1 and CDR2 sequences are SNHLY and FYNNEI. Trimming cost V 7 bases and J 3 bases; bases outside gene matches: 1. The CDR3 DNA reads TGTGCCAGCAAGGACAGGGGCTACGAGCAGTACTTC. Encoded protein: CASKDRGYEQYF.

V and J are TRBV2 and TRBJ1-5; D not certain. Trimming took off 4 bases at V and 4 bases at J, with 8 bases between the two ends. The CDR3 extends over 13 amino acids. Germline assignment: CDR1 SNHLY and CDR2 FYNNEI. CDR3 residues: CASSGTYNQPQHF. CDR3 DNA: TGTGCCAGCAGTGGGACTTATAATCAGCCCCAGCATTTT.

This clone showed up just once. The chain joins TRBV4-3 to TRBJ1-4; 10 nucleotides match TRBD1. Germline V gene lookup returns CDR1 LGHNA and CDR2 YSLEER. CDR3 length: 16 residues. V was pared by 1 base and J by 7 bases, with 6 bases of the junction left unmatched. CDR3 DNA: TGCGCCAGCAGCCAAGCGACAGGGGGCGCGGGTGAAAAACTGTTTTTT. Translation gives CASSQATGGAGEKLFF.

This clone was found once. The chain is built from TRBV7-8 and TRBJ2-5, with a weak D call TRBD1 (5 bases). CDR3 length: 12 residues. V lost 3 bases and J 3 bases, leaving 5 bases between the germline ends. From germline, CDR1 is SGHVS and CDR2 FQNEAQ. DNA for the CDR3: TGTGCCAGCAGCTTGACAGAAGAGACCCAGTACTTC. It encodes CASSLTEETQYF.

This clone has only a few counts. V and J are TRBV11-2 and TRBJ1-1; 9 bases align to TRBD1. The CDR3 sequence is 14 residues long. V trimming: 5 bases; J trimming: 4 bases; junction bases outside the gene matches: 5. Germline V gene lookup returns CDR1 SGHAT and CDR2 FQNNGV. CDR3 nucleotide sequence: TGTGCCAGCAGCCGATCGACAGGGGGCACTGAAGCTTTCTTT. It specifies CASSRSTGGTEAFF.

The gene calls are TRBV19 and TRBJ2-7; possible D gene TRBD1, 5 bases. CDR1 is LNHDA and CDR2 is SQIVND in the germline V gene (reference sequence). The V gene lost 5 bases and the J gene lost 2 bases, with 10 bases spanning the gap. The CDR3 is made up of 13 amino acids. The CDR3 reads CASSPRATYEQYF. The DNA of the CDR3 is TGTGCCAGTAGTCCCAGGGCTACCTACGAGCAGTACTTC.